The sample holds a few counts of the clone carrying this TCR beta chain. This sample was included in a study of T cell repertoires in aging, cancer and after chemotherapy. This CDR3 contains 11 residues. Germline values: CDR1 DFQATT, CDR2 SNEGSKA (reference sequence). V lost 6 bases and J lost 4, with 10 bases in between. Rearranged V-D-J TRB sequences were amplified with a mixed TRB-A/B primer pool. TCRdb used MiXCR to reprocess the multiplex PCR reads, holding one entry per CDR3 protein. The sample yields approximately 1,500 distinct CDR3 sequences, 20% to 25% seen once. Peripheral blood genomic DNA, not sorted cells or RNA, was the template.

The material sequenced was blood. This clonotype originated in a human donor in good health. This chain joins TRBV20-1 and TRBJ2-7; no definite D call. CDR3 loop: CSAGRAYEQYF. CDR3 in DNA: TGCAGTGCCGGACGGGCTTACGAGCAGTACTTC.